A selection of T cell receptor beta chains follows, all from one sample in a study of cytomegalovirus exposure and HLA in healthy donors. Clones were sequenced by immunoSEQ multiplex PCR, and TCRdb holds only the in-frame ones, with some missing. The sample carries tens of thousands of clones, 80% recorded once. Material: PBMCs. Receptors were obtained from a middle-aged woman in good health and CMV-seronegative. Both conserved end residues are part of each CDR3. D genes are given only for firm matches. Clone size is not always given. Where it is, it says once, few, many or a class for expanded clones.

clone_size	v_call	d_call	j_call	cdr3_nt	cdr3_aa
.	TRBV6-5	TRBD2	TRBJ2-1	TGTGCCAGCAGTACGGGACTAGCGGACTACAATGAGCAGTTCTTC	CASSTGLADYNEQFF
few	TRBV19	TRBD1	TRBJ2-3	TGTGCCAGTAGAGGACAGGGCACAGATACGCAGTATTTT	CASRGQGTDTQYF
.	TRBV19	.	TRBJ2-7	TGTGCCAGTAGTCTCCCGGGCTCCTACGAGCAGTACTTC	CASSLPGSYEQYF
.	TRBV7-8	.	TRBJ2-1	TGTGCCAGCAGCTTAGATAAGGGACATTCATCCTACAATGAGCAGTTCTTC	CASSLDKGHSSYNEQFF
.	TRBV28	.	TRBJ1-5	TGTGCCAGCAGCTACACACGCCTAGGGGGTTCCCAGCATTTT	CASSYTRLGGSQHF
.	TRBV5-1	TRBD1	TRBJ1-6	TGCGCCAGCAGCTTGGCCGAACAGGGGGCGACTGCACCCCTCCACTTT	CASSLAEQGATAPLHF
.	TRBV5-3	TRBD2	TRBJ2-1	TGTGCCAGAAGCTTGGCCTCACGGGAGACTAGCGACTACAATGAGCAGTTCTTC	CARSLASRETSDYNEQFF
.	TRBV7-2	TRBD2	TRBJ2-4	TGTGCCAGCAGCCCAGGAGGGACTAGCGTCCTAGCCAAAAACATTCAGTACTTC	CASSPGGTSVLAKNIQYF
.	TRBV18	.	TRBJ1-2	TGTGCCAGCTCACCTGACATGGTGGATGGCTACACCTTC	CASSPDMVDGYTF
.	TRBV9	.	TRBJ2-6	TGTGCCAGCAGCTCCCAGACTGGGGCCAACGTCCTGACTTTC	CASSSQTGANVLTF